This entry lists 12 T cell receptor beta chains sequenced from one sample in a study of PD-L1 blockade in urothelial cancer. Regarding time point: peripheral blood 6 weeks after treatment start. Using immunoSEQ multiplex PCR, the repertoire was profiled, and TCRdb retains in-frame clones only, with some absent. This sample yields some 110,000 clones, of which approximately 90% are seen a single time; around 1.7% belongs to the top ten. The sequencing used PBMCs, collected around atezolizumab (anti-PD-L1) treatment. These receptors were obtained from a man aged 55 to 70 with urothelial cancer.

This chain links TRBV4-3 with TRBJ2-5; 12 bases line up with TRBD2. V trimming: 0 bases; J trimming: 5 bases; junction bases outside the gene matches: 7. The germline V gene has CDR1 LGHNA and CDR2 YSLEER. The CDR3 is made up of 17 amino acids. This CDR3 is CASSQDNLAGGPETQYF. The CDR3 DNA reads as TGCGCCAGCAGCCAAGATAACCTAGCGGGGGGGCCGGAGACCCAGTACTTC.

This chain connects TRBV6-1 to TRBJ2-7, with TRBD2 matching 10 bases. Germline V gene sequence: CDR1 MNHNS, CDR2 SASEGT. Unmatched junction bases numbered 6, after V lost 5 bases and J lost 2 bases. This CDR3 spans 15 amino acids. The CDR3 DNA is TGTGCCAGCAGTCATCTAGCGGGAGTAACCTACGAGCAGTACTTC. This gives the protein CASSHLAGVTYEQYF.

CDR3 bases: TGTGCCAGCAGCTTTGGAGGGGGGGCCACCTATGAGCAGTTCTTC. It translates to CASSFGGGATYEQFF. V gene TRBV7-2 combines with J gene TRBJ2-1; D is perhaps TRBD2 (7 bases). The V end was cut by 3 bases, the J end by 8 bases, with 17 bases between. CDR3 length: 15 residues. Germline CDR1 reads SGHTA; CDR2 reads FQGNSA.

The rearrangement links TRBV19 to TRBJ2-5, with TRBD2 as a possible D gene (5 bases). The CDR3 has 13 residues. V lost 2 bases, J lost 7 bases, and 11 bases lay in between. Germline V gene sequence: CDR1 LNHDA, CDR2 SQIVND (reference sequence). CDR3 bases: TGTGCCAGTAGTATAAAAACCCGGGGGACCCAGTACTTC. It yields the protein CASSIKTRGTQYF.

This chain uses TRBV4-2 with TRBJ1-2; a possible D gene is TRBD1 (5 bases). CDR3 length: 15 amino acids. Germline CDR1 and CDR2: LGHNA and YNFKEQ. Trimming removed 1 base at V and 1 base at J, with 10 bases between. DNA for the CDR3: TGTGCCAGCAGCCAAGCGACAGCTGATAACTATGGCTACACCTTC. This gives the protein CASSQATADNYGYTF.

The J gene is TRBJ2-7, the V gene TRBV4-2, with 10 bases aligning to TRBD2. From germline, CDR1 is LGHNA and CDR2 YNFKEQ. With 1 base clipped from V and 3 bases from J, the junction kept 0 bases outside the gene matches. CDR3 length equals 14 residues. The CDR3 nucleotides are TGTGCCAGCAGCCAAGCTAGCGGGAGCTACGAGCAGTACTTC. It codes for CASSQASGSYEQYF.

V usage is TRBV6-1 and J usage is TRBJ2-2; tentatively, D is TRBD2 (5 bases). Germline V gene lookup returns CDR1 MNHNS and CDR2 SASEGT. V was clipped by 2 bases and J by 6 bases, with 7 bases between them. The CDR3 is made up of 13 amino acids. The CDR3 nucleotides read TGTGCCAGCAGTGAATTGAGGGCCGGGGAGCTGTTTTTT. Encoded protein: CASSELRAGELFF.

The chain combines TRBV7-9 with TRBJ1-1; D is uncertain. Trimming removed 0 bases from V and 1 base from J, with 6 bases in between. Germline values: CDR1 SEHNR, CDR2 FQNEAQ (reference sequence). The CDR3 is made up of 14 amino acids. The CDR3 protein is CASSLATWNTEAFF. CDR3 DNA sequence: TGTGCCAGCAGCTTAGCCACTTGGAACACTGAAGCTTTCTTT.

The chain has TRBV4-2 and TRBJ2-1, with 9 bases fitting TRBD2. Trimming took 0 bases from V and 8 from J; bases not matched to a gene: 8. The germline V gene encodes CDR1 LGHNA and CDR2 YNFKEQ. The CDR3 runs to 16 residues. The DNA of the CDR3 is TGTGCCAGCAGCCAAGATGGCGCGGGAGGGCCTTATGAGCAGTTCTTC. Translated: CASSQDGAGGPYEQFF.

This chain links TRBV6-5 with TRBJ1-3; D remains ambiguous. The CDR3 runs to 15 residues. Germline V lookup: CDR1 MNHEY, CDR2 SVGAGI. Trimming left V 2 bases short and J 0 bases short, with 8 bases between. The CDR3 is CASSYDSSSGNTIYF. As DNA, the CDR3 is TGTGCCAGCAGTTACGACTCGAGCTCTGGAAACACCATATATTTT.

The CDR3 is CASSTGQGYIGEQYF. The CDR3 DNA reads as TGTGCCAGCAGTACCGGACAGGGTTATATCGGCGAGCAGTACTTC. The chain employs TRBV6-5 and TRBJ2-7; 8 bases line up with TRBD1. Unmatched junction bases numbered 12, after V lost 5 bases and J lost 6 bases. This CDR3 contains 15 residues. Germline lookup yields CDR1 MNHEY and CDR2 SVGAGI.

The chain carries TRBV7-3 and TRBJ2-7, with 10 bases aligning to TRBD2. The length of the CDR3 is 14 residues. Germline V gene sequence: CDR1 SGHTA, CDR2 FQGTGA. After removal of 4 bases from V and 1 base from J, the junction contained 1 base not matched to a gene. CDR3 residues: CASSSSGGSYEQYF. CDR3 DNA sequence: TGTGCCAGCAGCTCTAGCGGGGGTTCCTACGAGCAGTACTTC.